These T cell receptor beta chains were read from a single sample in a study of early T cells in non-severe SARS-CoV-2 infection. TCRdb fed the 5' RACE reads into MiXCR, producing one record per CDR3 protein. The sample lists more than 45,000 distinct CDR3 sequences; 7.7% were seen once. Sequencing was performed on whole blood. The source is an adult who was a healthcare worker with PCR-confirmed SARS-CoV-2 infection or an uninfected control (not recorded which). Both conserved end residues are part of each CDR3. Fields, in order: clone size, V gene, J gene, D gene, CDR3 protein, CDR3 DNA. A D gene is named only where the DNA matches it firmly. Clone size is stated in some rows and not others, as once, few, many or a class when expanded.

clone_size: many
v_call: TRBV29-1
j_call: TRBJ1-1
d_call: TRBD1
cdr3_aa: CSVAGAVRGEAFF
cdr3_nt: TGCAGCGTTGCCGGGGCAGTCAGGGGGGAAGCTTTCTTT

clone_size: few
v_call: TRBV14
j_call: TRBJ2-3
d_call: TRBD2
cdr3_aa: CASSQDVTSGRFPTQYF
cdr3_nt: TGTGCCAGCAGCCAAGACGTAACTAGCGGGAGATTTCCTACGCAGTATTTT

clone_size: -
v_call: TRBV2
j_call: TRBJ2-3
d_call: -
cdr3_aa: CASSESRDTQYF
cdr3_nt: TGTGCCAGCAGTGAATCACGGGATACGCAGTATTTT

clone_size: few
v_call: TRBV12-3/TRBV12-4
j_call: TRBJ1-6
d_call: TRBD1
cdr3_aa: CASSRDRVGSPLHF
cdr3_nt: TGTGCCAGCAGTCGGGACAGGGTGGGTTCACCCCTCCACTTT

clone_size: -
v_call: TRBV2
j_call: TRBJ2-7
d_call: -
cdr3_aa: CASSEFLLGAGSYEQYF
cdr3_nt: TGTGCCAGCAGTGAATTTCTCCTGGGGGCCGGCTCCTACGAGCAGTACTTC

clone_size: -
v_call: TRBV5-1
j_call: TRBJ2-3
d_call: TRBD2
cdr3_aa: CASSQTSGSTDTQYF
cdr3_nt: TGCGCCAGCAGCCAGACTAGCGGTAGCACAGATACGCAGTATTTT

clone_size: -
v_call: TRBV29-1
j_call: TRBJ2-7
d_call: -
cdr3_aa: CSVEDRSSYEQYF
cdr3_nt: TGCAGCGTTGAAGACAGGAGCTCCTACGAGCAGTACTTC

clone_size: -
v_call: TRBV12-3/TRBV12-4
j_call: TRBJ2-3
d_call: TRBD2
cdr3_aa: CASRSTSGPSTDTQYF
cdr3_nt: TGTGCCAGCAGATCCACTAGCGGCCCTAGCACAGATACGCAGTATTTT

clone_size: -
v_call: TRBV5-5
j_call: TRBJ2-1
d_call: TRBD2
cdr3_aa: CASSYLGRERNNEQFF
cdr3_nt: TGTGCCAGCAGCTACCTTGGGCGGGAGAGAAACAATGAGCAGTTCTTC

clone_size: few
v_call: TRBV28
j_call: TRBJ2-2
d_call: TRBD1
cdr3_aa: CASSLRYRGRNGELFF
cdr3_nt: TGTGCCAGCAGTTTACGATACAGGGGGCGGAACGGGGAGCTGTTTTTT

clone_size: many
v_call: TRBV7-9
j_call: TRBJ2-5
d_call: TRBD1
cdr3_aa: CASSLASGGEKTQYF
cdr3_nt: TGTGCCAGCAGCTTAGCGTCAGGGGGCGAGAAGACCCAGTACTTC

clone_size: once
v_call: TRBV5-1
j_call: TRBJ2-3
d_call: -
cdr3_aa: CASSLRETTDTQYF
cdr3_nt: TGCGCCAGCAGCTTGCGGGAGACCACAGATACGCAGTATTTT

clone_size: few
v_call: TRBV29-1
j_call: TRBJ2-1
d_call: -
cdr3_aa: CSVEAPEQFF
cdr3_nt: TGCAGCGTTGAGGCCCCTGAGCAGTTCTTC

clone_size: few
v_call: TRBV30
j_call: TRBJ2-3
d_call: TRBD2
cdr3_aa: CAWSAKGLAGPDTQYF
cdr3_nt: TGTGCCTGGAGTGCCAAGGGACTAGCGGGCCCAGATACGCAGTATTTT

clone_size: -
v_call: TRBV6-6
j_call: TRBJ1-1
d_call: -
cdr3_aa: CASSRTLNTEAFF
cdr3_nt: TGTGCCAGCAGCCGGACCCTGAACACTGAAGCTTTCTTT

clone_size: few
v_call: TRBV6-1
j_call: TRBJ2-3
d_call: -
cdr3_aa: CASSEVGRVWRTDTQYF
cdr3_nt: TGTGCCAGCAGTGAGGTCGGGAGAGTGTGGAGGACAGATACGCAGTATTTT